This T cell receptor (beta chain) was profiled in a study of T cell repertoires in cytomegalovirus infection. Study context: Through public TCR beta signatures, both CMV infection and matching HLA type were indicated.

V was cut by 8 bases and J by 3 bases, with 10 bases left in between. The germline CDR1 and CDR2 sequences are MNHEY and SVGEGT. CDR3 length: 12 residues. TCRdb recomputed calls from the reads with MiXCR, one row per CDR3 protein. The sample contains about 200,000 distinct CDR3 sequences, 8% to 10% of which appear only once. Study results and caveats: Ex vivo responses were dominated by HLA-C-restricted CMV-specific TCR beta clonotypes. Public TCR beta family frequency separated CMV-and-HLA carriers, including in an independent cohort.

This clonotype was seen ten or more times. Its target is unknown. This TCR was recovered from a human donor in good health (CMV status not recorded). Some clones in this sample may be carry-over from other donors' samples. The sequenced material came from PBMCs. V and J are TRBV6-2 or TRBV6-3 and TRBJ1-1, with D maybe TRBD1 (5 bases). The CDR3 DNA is TGTGCCAGCGGTGAGGGGTACACTGAAGCTTTCTTT. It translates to CASGEGYTEAFF.